These 15 T cell receptor beta chains were sequenced from one sample in a study of cytomegalovirus exposure and HLA in healthy donors. It was with 60 Vbeta and 13 Jbeta primers that the PCR ran. TCRdb's table, derived via immunoSEQ multiplex PCR, lists solely in-frame clones and lacks some. The sample consists of more than 85,000 clones, roughly three quarters of them appearing once. Sequencing used PBMCs. These receptors were taken from a woman aged 45-65 years in good health and CMV-seropositive.

The V gene is TRBV5-1, the J gene TRBJ2-5; D perhaps matches TRBD1 (5 bases). The CDR3 is made up of 14 amino acids. V was pared by 2 bases and J by 5 bases, with 13 bases between. The germline V gene has CDR1 SGHRS and CDR2 YFSETQ. The CDR3 DNA reads TGCGCCAGCAGCTTCAGCCTAGGGGTGGAGACCCAGTACTTC. It specifies CASSFSLGVETQYF.

In this sample, this clone turned up a few times. This sequence joins TRBV27 and TRBJ1-4; D unclear. The CDR3 is 14 amino acids. Germline V gives CDR1 MNHEY, CDR2 SMNVEV (reference sequence). V lost 4 bases and J 7 bases, leaving 13 bases between the germline ends. As DNA, the CDR3 is TGTGCCAGCAGTTCTGGAAGGAGGCGTGAAAAACTGTTTTTT. It yields the protein CASSSGRRREKLFF.

The chain carries TRBV7-3 and TRBJ2-2, with D possibly TRBD2 on 5 matching bases. V was clipped by 6 bases and J by 1 base, with 15 bases between them. Germline V CDR1 and CDR2: SGHTA, FQGTGA. This CDR3 region has 16 residues. CDR3 coding DNA: TGTGCCAGCAGAGGAGGTCCGGTCGGGAACACCGGGGAGCTGTTTTTT. Translation gives CASRGGPVGNTGELFF.

The chain employs TRBV2 and TRBJ2-3; 7 nucleotides align to TRBD1. CDR1 SNHLY and CDR2 FYNNEI come from the germline V gene. After removal of 4 bases from V and 3 bases from J, the junction contained 1 base not matched to a gene. The CDR3 has 13 residues. The CDR3 DNA reads as TGTGCCAGCAGTGTGACAGGGACAGATACGCAGTATTTT. Its protein product is CASSVTGTDTQYF.

This chain joins TRBV2 and TRBJ2-5; 7 nucleotides agree with TRBD2. This CDR3 has 15 amino acids. CDR1 and CDR2 (germline): SNHLY, FYNNEI. V dropped 0 bases and J dropped 5; count of bases not matched to a gene: 6. Written as DNA, the CDR3 is TGTGCCAGCAGTGAAGCTCCTCACGGGGGGGAGACCCAGTACTTC. Its translation: CASSEAPHGGETQYF.

CDR3 loop: CAAEGANSGANVLTF. The DNA for the CDR3 is TGTGCCGCGGAGGGGGCCAACTCTGGGGCCAACGTCCTGACTTTC. The chain employs TRBV25-1 and TRBJ2-6; D possibly corresponds to TRBD1 (7 bases). V was trimmed by 11 bases and J by 0 bases, leaving 14 bases between them. From germline, CDR1 is MGHDK and CDR2 SYGVNS. This CDR3 is 15 amino acids long.

This clone was seen only a few times. The V call is TRBV27, the J call TRBJ2-3; perhaps TRBD2 as D (6 bases). This CDR3 region has 13 residues. Germline V gene lookup returns CDR1 MNHEY and CDR2 SMNVEV (reference sequence). Trimming left V 8 bases short and J 5 bases short, with 14 bases between. The CDR3 coding sequence is TGTGCCAGCGGGGGGATTAGCTTAGATACGCAGTATTTT. This codes for CASGGISLDTQYF.

The chain combines TRBV7-3 with TRBJ2-5; TRBD2 matches 10 bases. CDR3 size: 13 residues. From germline, CDR1 is SGHTA and CDR2 FQGTGA. V lost 4 bases to trimming and J lost 6 bases; unmatched junction nucleotides: 2. The DNA of the CDR3 is TGTGCCAGCAGCTCGGGACTAGCGAAGACCCAGTACTTC. It specifies CASSSGLAKTQYF. Supplemented by reference TRBV7-3 and TRBJ2-5, the full variable domain reads GAGVSQTPSNKVTEKGKYVELRCDPISGHTALYWYRQSLGQGPEFLIYFQGTGAADDSGLPNDRFFAVRPEGSVSTLKIQRTERGDSAVYLCASSSGLAKTQYFGPGTRLLVL.

CDR3 nucleotides: TGTGCCAGCAGCCCCCCTAGCGGGCTCTCCTACGAGCAGTACTTC. It translates to CASSPPSGLSYEQYF. The chain links TRBV7-9 to TRBJ2-7; 8 nucleotides line up with TRBD2. The CDR3 is 15 amino acids. J lost 0 bases, V lost 5 bases, and 6 bases had no gene match. CDR1 SEHNR and CDR2 FQNEAQ come from the germline V gene (reference sequence).

The rearrangement links TRBV29-1 to TRBJ1-1, with a tentative D call TRBD1 (5 bases). Per germline, CDR1 SQVTM and CDR2 ANQGSEA. V lost 4 bases and J lost 10, with 16 bases in between. This CDR3 has 12 amino acids. CDR3 in DNA: TGCAGCGTTGTAGGGGCAAGGGGAGGAGCTTTCTTT. This translates into CSVVGARGGAFF.

The chain's CDR3 is CASSDGLLEQYF. Here the CDR3 DNA reads TGTGCCAGCAGCGACGGGTTGTTGGAGCAGTACTTC. J is TRBJ2-7 and V is TRBV28; D gene uncertain. The germline CDR1 and CDR2 sequences are MDHEN and SYDVKM. V dropped 6 bases and J dropped 7 bases, with 13 bases sitting between them. CDR3 size: 12 residues.

Note on this clone: A junction boundary mismatches the germline segment, possibly from a read error. The chain recombines TRBV7-7 with TRBJ2-5, with 7 bases matching TRBD1. Germline lookup yields CDR1 SSHAT and CDR2 FNYEAQ (reference sequence). This CDR3 has 13 amino acids. DNA of the CDR3: TGTGCTAGCAGCTCGGACAGGTTCAGGACCCAGTACTTC. Translation: CASSSDRFRTQYF. The full variable domain, completed using reference TRBV7-7 and TRBJ2-5, is GAGVSQSPRYKVTKRGQDVTLRCDPISSHATLYWYQQALGQGPEFLTYFNYEAQPDKSGLPSDRFSAERPEGSISTLTIQRTEQRDSAMYRCASSSDRFRTQYFGPGTRLLVL.

Details on this clone: Sequence at one end of the junction differs from germline and may be a read error. The chain links TRBV5-6 to TRBJ2-4; 10 bases align to TRBD2. Germline V gene lookup returns CDR1 SGHDT and CDR2 YYEEEE. The CDR3 is 19 amino acids. The CDR3 DNA reads as TGTGCCAGCAGCCATAGGGGGCAACTAGCGGGGAAGGCCAAAAACAGTCAGTACTTC. Its protein product is CASSHRGQLAGKAKNSQYF. The full variable domain, its missing parts supplied by reference TRBV5-6 and TRBJ2-4, is DAGVTQSPTHLIKTRGQQVTLRCSPKSGHDTVSWYQQALGQGPQFIFQYYEEEERQRGNFPDRFSGHQFPNYSSELNVNALLLGDSALYLCASSHRGQLAGKAKNSQYFGAGTRLSVL.

V gene TRBV9 combines with J gene TRBJ2-1; D is possibly TRBD2 (6 bases). Germline loops: CDR1 SGDLS, CDR2 YYNGEE. Trimming stripped 0 bases from V and 2 bases from J, with 18 bases between. This CDR3 has 18 residues. CDR3 residues: CASSVESSRGRPYNEQFF. CDR3 DNA: TGTGCCAGCAGCGTAGAATCAAGTCGGGGGAGACCCTACAATGAGCAGTTCTTC.

The rearrangement uses TRBV19 and TRBJ2-1; D is possibly TRBD1 (5 bases). Trimming left V 2 bases short and J 12 bases short, with 20 bases between. In germline, CDR1 is LNHDA, CDR2 SQIVND (reference sequence). The CDR3 contains 15 residues. In DNA, the CDR3 is TGTGCCAGTAGTATAAGGCAGGGCCCGTTGGATGGGCAGTTCTTC. Its translation: CASSIRQGPLDGQFF.